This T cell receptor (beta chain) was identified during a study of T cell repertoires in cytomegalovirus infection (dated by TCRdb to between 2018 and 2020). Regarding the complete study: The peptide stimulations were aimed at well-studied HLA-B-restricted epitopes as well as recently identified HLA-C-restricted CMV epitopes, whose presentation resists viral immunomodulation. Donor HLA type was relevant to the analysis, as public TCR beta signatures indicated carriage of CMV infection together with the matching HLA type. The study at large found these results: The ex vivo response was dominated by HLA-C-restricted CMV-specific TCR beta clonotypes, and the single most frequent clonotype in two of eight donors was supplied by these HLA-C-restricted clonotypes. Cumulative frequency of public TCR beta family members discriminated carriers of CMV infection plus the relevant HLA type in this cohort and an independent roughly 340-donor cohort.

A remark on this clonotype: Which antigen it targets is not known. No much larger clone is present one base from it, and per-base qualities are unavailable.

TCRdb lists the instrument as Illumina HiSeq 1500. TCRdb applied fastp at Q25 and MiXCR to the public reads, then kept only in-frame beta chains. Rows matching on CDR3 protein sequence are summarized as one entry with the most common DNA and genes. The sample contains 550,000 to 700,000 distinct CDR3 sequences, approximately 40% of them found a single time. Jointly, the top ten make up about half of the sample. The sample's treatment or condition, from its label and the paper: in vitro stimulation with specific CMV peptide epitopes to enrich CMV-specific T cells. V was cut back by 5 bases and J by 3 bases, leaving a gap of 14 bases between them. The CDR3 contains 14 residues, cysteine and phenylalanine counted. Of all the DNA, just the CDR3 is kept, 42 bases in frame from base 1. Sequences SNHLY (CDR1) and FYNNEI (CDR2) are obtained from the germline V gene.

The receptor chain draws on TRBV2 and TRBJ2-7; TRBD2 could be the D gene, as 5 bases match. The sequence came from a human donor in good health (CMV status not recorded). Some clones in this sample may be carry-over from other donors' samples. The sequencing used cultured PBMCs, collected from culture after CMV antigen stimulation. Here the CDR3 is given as CASSPQTEDYEQYF. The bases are TGTGCCAGCAGTCCCCAAACGGAGGACTACGAGCAGTACTTC.